This T cell receptor (beta chain) appears in the sequencing data of a study of shared clonotypes between healthy human individuals. The replicate PCRs on unsorted PBMC were given 250 to 300 ng DNA, which is about 27,000 T cell genomes. Bulk PBMC genomic DNA spanned ten immunoSEQ deep plates. In the study's own analysis: ImmunoSEQ yielded junction-only sequences lacking quality scores, so filtering differed. Generated by immunoSEQ multiplex PCR, the TCRdb table keeps only in-frame clones and is missing some. V and J calls and clone size are those listed in that table; D and trimming were worked out from the DNA. Here the sample spans about 490,000 clones, 81% being singletons. Each of the donors was a healthy adult who was HIV-negative and had not had a recent acute infection or vaccination. The germline CDR1 and CDR2 sequences are SQVTM and ANQGSEA. Trimming pared 3 bases from V and 0 bases from J, leaving 7 bases between. This CDR3 region has 13 residues.

The TCR sequence derives from a middle-aged woman in good health. Some clones in this sample may be carry-over from other donors' samples. The rearrangement joins TRBV29-1 to TRBJ2-3; D not certain. Sequenced: PBMCs. The CDR3 is CSVDSSSTDTQYF. Here the CDR3 DNA reads TGCAGCGTTGACAGCTCTAGCACAGATACGCAGTATTTT.